The 4 T cell receptor beta chains reported below all come from one sample, sequenced in a study of blood T cell repertoires in COVID-19. The table came from immunoSEQ multiplex PCR; TCRdb's copy has only in-frame clones and leaves some out. The sample has about 330,000 clones; over 75% are singletons. Sequenced material: PBMCs or T cells enriched from blood (not recorded which). The source is a man aged 25 to 40 who had recovered from COVID-19.

CDR3 nucleotide sequence: TGTGCCAGCAGTTTAACAGGAGCTAACTATGGCTACACCTTC. This gives the protein CASSLTGANYGYTF. The J gene is TRBJ1-2, the V gene TRBV27, with a weak D call TRBD1 (5 bases). Germline loops: CDR1 MNHEY, CDR2 SMNVEV (reference sequence). The CDR3 has 14 residues. The V and J ends lost 2 bases and 0 bases respectively, with 7 bases between them.

Written as DNA, the CDR3 is TGTGCCATCAGCGACCCGGGACAGGGTATCACAGATACGCAGTATTTT. Protein product: CAISDPGQGITDTQYF. The chain is built from TRBV10-3 and TRBJ2-3; 9 positions agree with TRBD1. With V trimmed by 6 bases and J by 2 bases, 9 bases remained unmatched. The V gene's germline CDR1 is ENHRY and CDR2 SYGVKD. This CDR3 has 16 amino acids.

The CDR3 protein is CASSQMRGTGELFF. The CDR3 region has the DNA TGTGCCAGCAGCCAGATGAGGGGGACCGGGGAGCTGTTTTTT. The chain links TRBV11-2 to TRBJ2-2; perhaps TRBD1 as D (6 bases). The V and J ends lost 5 bases and 5 bases respectively, with 12 bases between them. The germline CDR1 and CDR2 sequences are SGHAT and FQNNGV. CDR3 length: 14 residues.

The chain carries TRBV5-8 and TRBJ1-5; 8 nucleotides align to TRBD1. Trimming cost V 6 bases and J 6 bases; bases outside gene matches: 11. The CDR3 loop spans 15 amino acids. Germline CDR1 reads SGHTS; CDR2 reads YDEGEE. The CDR3 sequence is CASIYNRGYFQPQHF. CDR3 nucleotides: TGTGCCAGCATCTATAACAGGGGGTACTTTCAGCCCCAGCATTTT.